This TCR beta chain was sequenced for a study of cytomegalovirus exposure and HLA in healthy donors. PCR was performed using 60 Vbeta and 13 Jbeta primers. The assay was immunoSEQ multiplex PCR, and TCRdb's table has in-frame clones only and misses some. The sample contains around 110,000 clones, around 79% of which appear only once. The CDR3 spans 15 residues. The J segment lost 2 bases and the V segment lost 2 bases, leaving 5 bases of the junction unmatched. Germline V gives CDR1 SGHTA, CDR2 FQGNSA. J is TRBJ1-1 and V is TRBV7-2; 7 bases line up with TRBD1. The clonotype originates from a man aged 60 to 75 in good health and CMV-seronegative. The sample was PBMCs. The CDR3 spells CASSLSNRGNTEAFF. Here the CDR3 DNA reads TGTGCCAGCAGCTTATCGAACAGGGGCAACACTGAAGCTTTCTTT.